This entry concerns a single TCR beta chain. Its antigen remains unidentified. The data are from a study of PD-L1 blockade in urothelial cancer. Study at large: Previous chemotherapy exposure amounted to 0 to 3 regimens for patients. Study-level findings and limits: Patients with below-median pretreatment blood clonality survived longer.

Trimming took off 5 bases at V and 6 bases at J, with 11 bases between the two ends. The CDR3 has 13 residues. CDR1 is SGHNT and CDR2 is YENEEA in the germline V gene. Libraries were prepared by immunoSEQ multiplex PCR; TCRdb keeps only in-frame clonotypes and omits some of them. In the table there are 100,000 to 150,000 clones, approximately 84% of which are singletons. Time point in this sample: pretreatment peripheral blood. The patients had locally advanced or metastatic urothelial carcinoma. The origin of this receptor is a man aged 45-60 years with urothelial cancer. V is TRBV11-3 and J is TRBJ2-1, with D possibly TRBD1 on 5 matching bases. Here the sequenced sample was PBMCs, taken around atezolizumab (anti-PD-L1) treatment. CDR3 amino acids: CASSPGHFNEQFF. CDR3 DNA: TGTGCCAGCAGCCCAGGACATTTCAATGAGCAGTTCTTC.